This passage covers 29 T cell receptor beta chains from one sample sequenced in a study of TIL therapy for anti-PD-1-resistant metastatic lung cancer. Time point reported: pre-treatment sample, taken before nivolumab and TIL therapy. The libraries were made with immunoSEQ v3. Repertoires were generated with immunoSEQ multiplex PCR, while TCRdb's copy carries only in-frame clones and drops some. The sample lists 36,000 or so clones, less than 85% occurring once. The specimen was blood, collected at baseline. These receptors came from a person between 25 and 79 years old with non-small cell lung cancer.

This chain links TRBV4-1 with TRBJ2-1, with 7 bases lining up with TRBD1. The germline V gene encodes CDR1 MGHRA and CDR2 YSYEKL. The CDR3 covers 16 residues. With 2 bases clipped from V and 3 bases from J, the junction kept 7 bases outside the gene matches. CDR3 bases: TGCGCCAGCAGCCAAACCCGGACAGGACACTACAATGAGCAGTTCTTC. Its translation is CASSQTRTGHYNEQFF.

The chain employs TRBV6-4 and TRBJ2-1, with D possibly TRBD1 on 5 matching bases. The germline V gene has CDR1 MRHNA and CDR2 SNTAGT. V lost 2 bases, J lost 7 bases, and 21 bases lay in between. The CDR3 has 17 amino acids. CDR3 coding DNA: TGTGCCAGCAGTGACGGTCAGTTGACAGTCTGGTGGAATGAGCAGTTCTTC. Its translation is CASSDGQLTVWWNEQFF.

This clone was detected only a few times. The chain combines TRBV14 with TRBJ1-5; D not certain. This CDR3 has 13 amino acids. Germline V gene data show CDR1 as SGHDN and CDR2 as FVKESK. Trimming took 2 bases from V and 5 from J, leaving 7 bases between them. As DNA, the CDR3 is TGTGCCAGCAGCCAATTCCGGGATCAGCCCCAGCATTTT. Translating it yields CASSQFRDQPQHF.

DNA for the CDR3: TGTGCCAGTACTGGGGCAGGGGGCAATCAGCCCCAGCATTTT. This encodes CASTGAGGNQPQHF. The chain recombines TRBV19 with TRBJ1-5, with a weak D call TRBD1 (6 bases). CDR1 and CDR2 from the germline V gene are LNHDA and SQIVND (reference sequence). The CDR3 contains 14 residues. V was clipped by 7 bases and J by 2 bases, with 12 bases between them.

The chain is built from TRBV2 and TRBJ2-7; tentatively, D is TRBD1 or TRBD2 (5 bases each). The germline CDR1 and CDR2 sequences are SNHLY and FYNNEI. V lost 7 bases and J lost 7, with 14 bases in between. This CDR3 contains 12 residues. CDR3 in DNA: TGTGCCAGCAACTTGGGGGTGGAAGAGCAGTACTTC. It encodes CASNLGVEEQYF.

This clone is a singleton in its sample. Here the CDR3 DNA reads TGTGCCAGCAGCTTAGGGCAGGTAGAGCAAGAGACCCAGTACTTC. Amino acid sequence: CASSLGQVEQETQYF. V gene TRBV7-9 combines with J gene TRBJ2-5; no definite D call. V lost 1 base and J 2 bases, leaving 11 bases between the germline ends. The CDR3 length is 15 residues. CDR1 SEHNR and CDR2 FQNEAQ come from the germline V gene (reference sequence).

The J gene is TRBJ1-1, the V gene TRBV18, with 7 bases identical to TRBD1. The CDR3 totals 12 residues. Germline-derived CDR1 and CDR2 are KGHSH and LQKENI. The junction had 5 bases not matched to a gene; V was cut back by 7 bases and J by 6 bases. CDR3 DNA: TGTGCCAGCTTTAACAGGGGAGCTGAAGCTTTCTTT. It encodes CASFNRGAEAFF.

The rearrangement links TRBV7-3 to TRBJ1-5, with 10 bases matching TRBD1. CDR1 is SGHTA, CDR2 FQGTGA, per germline. This CDR3 is 14 amino acids long. With 7 bases clipped from V and 6 bases from J, the junction kept 6 bases outside the gene matches. The CDR3 nucleotides are TGTGCCAGCAATTTGGGACAGGGGTCTCAGCCCCAGCATTTT. It yields the protein CASNLGQGSQPQHF. Supplemented by reference TRBV7-3 and TRBJ1-5, the full variable domain reads GAGVSQTPSNKVTEKGKYVELRCDPISGHTALYWYRQSLGQGPEFLIYFQGTGAADDSGLPNDRFFAVRPEGSVSTLKIQRTERGDSAVYLCASNLGQGSQPQHFGDGTRLSIL.

This rearrangement joins TRBV9 to TRBJ2-1; 9 bases align to TRBD2. Losses at the gene ends were 1 base for V and 9 bases for J; bases not matched to a gene: 23. The CDR3 runs to 20 residues. Germline V gene sequence: CDR1 SGDLS, CDR2 YYNGEE. CDR3 in DNA: TGTGCCAGCAGCGTAAGCATCAGGGTTGAGGGACTAGCCACCCGGAGTGAGCAGTTCTTC. It encodes CASSVSIRVEGLATRSEQFF.

The rearrangement uses TRBV7-9 and TRBJ1-2; D perhaps matches TRBD1 (5 bases). The germline V gene has CDR1 SEHNR and CDR2 FQNEAQ (reference sequence). Trimming left V 4 bases short and J 1 base short, with 7 bases between. This CDR3 is 13 amino acids long. As DNA, the CDR3 is TGTGCCAGCAGCTCGACAGTTAACTATGGCTACACCTTC. It specifies CASSSTVNYGYTF.

This clone was observed a few times. V usage is TRBV4-3 and J usage is TRBJ1-6, with a tentative D call TRBD1 (6 bases). Germline-derived CDR1 and CDR2 are LGHNA and YSLEER. This CDR3 is built from 14 residues. Trimming shortened V by 0 bases and J by 6 bases, and 6 bases separated the two germline ends. The CDR3 DNA is TGCGCCAGCAGCCAAGACAGGGGTAATTCACCCCTCCACTTT. Its protein product is CASSQDRGNSPLHF.

J is TRBJ2-5 and V is TRBV5-1; D is unclear. Germline CDR1 reads SGHRS; CDR2 reads YFSETQ. The ends were cut back, 2 bases at V and 4 bases at J, with 9 bases in the middle. The CDR3 runs to 13 residues. The chain's CDR3 is CASSLQLRETQYF. The CDR3 coding sequence is TGCGCCAGCAGCTTACAGTTAAGAGAGACCCAGTACTTC.

V usage is TRBV10-3 and J usage is TRBJ2-1; TRBD2 agrees at 8 bases. V was pared by 3 bases and J by 8 bases, with 9 bases of the junction left unmatched. Germline V gene sequence: CDR1 ENHRY, CDR2 SYGVKD. The CDR3 sequence is 15 residues long. The CDR3, as DNA: TGTGCCATCAGTGATCCGGGACTAGTAGTCGATGAGCAGTTCTTC. Amino acid sequence: CAISDPGLVVDEQFF.

The chain combines TRBV21-1 with TRBJ2-1; the D call of TRBD1 is as the table states it, not checked on the DNA. TRBV21-1 has pseudogene status. This CDR3 comprises 17 residues. The CDR3, as DNA: TGTGCCAGCAGCAAAACAGGGGGCCATTACTTCATTAGTGAGAAGTTCTTC. As protein: CASSKTGGHYFISEKFF.

The chain carries TRBV11-1 and TRBJ2-5, with D hard to call. V lost 3 bases, J lost 5 bases, and 7 bases lay in between. The CDR3 runs to 12 residues. CDR1 is SGHAT, CDR2 FQDESV, per germline (reference sequence). The CDR3 DNA sequence: TGTGCCAGCAGCTTGTTACGGGAGACCCAGTACTTC. It translates to CASSLLRETQYF.

This rearrangement joins TRBV5-1 to TRBJ2-4; TRBD2 is a possible D gene (7 bases). This CDR3 region has 16 residues. Germline loops: CDR1 SGHRS, CDR2 YFSETQ. V was shortened by 0 bases and J by 1 base, with 11 bases between the two germline ends. The CDR3 sequence: CASSLVAGAAKNIQYF. CDR3 in DNA: TGCGCCAGCAGCTTGGTTGCGGGGGCGGCCAAAAACATTCAGTACTTC.

This rearrangement joins TRBV6-5 to TRBJ1-1, with 9 nucleotides matching TRBD1. Germline-derived CDR1 and CDR2 are MNHEY and SVGAGI. There are 14 residues in the CDR3. J gave up 5 bases and V 8 bases, and 9 bases lay outside the gene matches. The CDR3 loop is CASVPWTGVTEAFF. Here the CDR3 DNA reads TGTGCCAGCGTCCCCTGGACAGGGGTAACTGAAGCTTTCTTT.

The V gene is TRBV7-2, the J gene TRBJ2-4; 7 positions agree with TRBD2. CDR3 length: 15 amino acids. After removal of 2 bases from V and 3 bases from J, the junction contained 4 bases not matched to a gene. Germline lookup yields CDR1 SGHTA and CDR2 FQGNSA. The CDR3 here is CASSLPPSGKNIQYF. In DNA form, the CDR3 reads TGTGCCAGCAGCTTACCTCCTAGCGGCAAAAACATTCAGTACTTC. Using reference TRBV7-2 and TRBJ2-4 for the parts outside the CDR3, the full variable domain is GAGVSQSPSNKVTEKGKDVELRCDPISGHTALYWYRQSLGQGLEFLIYFQGNSAPDKSGLPSDRFSAERTGGSVSTLTIQRTQQEDSAVYLCASSLPPSGKNIQYFGAGTRLSVL.

The rearrangement uses TRBV28 and TRBJ2-5, with TRBD2 as a possible D gene (5 bases). The germline V and J ends were trimmed by 2 bases and 5 bases, with 12 bases remaining between them. The CDR3 is 14 amino acids. CDR1 and CDR2 (germline): MDHEN, SYDVKM. Here the CDR3 DNA reads TGTGCCAGCAGTTTACGTGGGAGATGGGAGACCCAGTACTTC. Its translation is CASSLRGRWETQYF.

The chain has TRBV2 and TRBJ2-7; 7 bases are a match to TRBD1. The CDR3 covers 13 residues. Trimming removed 4 bases from V and 5 bases from J; junction bases left unmatched: 5. CDR1 is SNHLY, CDR2 FYNNEI, per germline. As DNA, the CDR3 is TGTGCCAGCAGTGGACAGGGTTTCCACGAGCAGTACTTC. It codes for CASSGQGFHEQYF.

This clone was detected a few times. The chain joins TRBV19 to TRBJ1-5; tentative D call: TRBD1 (5 bases). Trimming pared 6 bases from V and 5 bases from J, leaving 17 bases between. The CDR3 sequence is 15 residues long. Germline CDR1 LNHDA, CDR2 SQIVND (reference sequence). The CDR3 DNA reads TGTGCCAGTAGCCCCCCGAGGGGTCATTATCAGCCCCAGCATTTT. Protein sequence: CASSPPRGHYQPQHF.

On this clone itself: One junction end disagrees with the germline gene, perhaps due to a read error. The chain is built from TRBV28 and TRBJ1-1; 9 nucleotides agree with TRBD1. Germline CDR1 MDHEN, CDR2 SYDVKM. CDR3 length: 15 residues. The CDR3 sequence: CATSPGTGSGAEAFF. Here the CDR3 DNA reads TGTGCCACCAGTCCCGGGACAGGGTCCGGGGCTGAAGCTTTCTTT.

The genes are TRBV6-6 and TRBJ2-7; no clear D. The germline V and J ends were trimmed by 8 bases and 3 bases, with 8 bases remaining between them. This CDR3 has 11 amino acids. Looked up from germline, CDR1 is MNHNY and CDR2 is SVGAGI (reference sequence). CDR3 loop: CASRIGYEQYF. The CDR3 coding sequence is TGTGCCAGCCGCATTGGCTACGAGCAGTACTTC.

By share, this clone counts as medium-sized. This chain uses TRBV13 with TRBJ2-7; 7 positions match TRBD1. Germline assignment: CDR1 PRHDT and CDR2 FYEKMQ (reference sequence). With 5 bases clipped from V and 2 bases from J, the junction kept 6 bases outside the gene matches. The CDR3 length is 14 residues. The CDR3 here is CASSEDRRTYEQYF. Written as DNA, the CDR3 is TGTGCCAGCAGCGAGGACAGGCGTACCTACGAGCAGTACTTC.

V usage is TRBV19 and J usage is TRBJ2-3; TRBD1 matches at 7 bases. Germline V CDR1 and CDR2: LNHDA, SQIVND (reference sequence). After removal of 5 bases from V and 3 bases from J, the junction contained 8 bases not matched to a gene. The CDR3 is 15 residues long. The DNA of the CDR3 is TGTGCCAGTAGTGAAACAGGGGCTAGGACAGATACGCAGTATTTT. Its protein product is CASSETGARTDTQYF. The full variable domain, rest sourced from reference TRBV19 and TRBJ2-3, is DGGITQSPKYLFRKEGQNVTLSCEQNLNHDAMYWYRQDPGQGLRLIYYSQIVNDFQKGDIAEGYSVSREKKESFPLTVTSAQKNPTAFYLCASSETGARTDTQYFGPGTRLTVL.

The gene calls are TRBV7-2 and TRBJ2-1, with 9 bases that match TRBD2. The CDR3 contains 12 residues. Germline-derived CDR1 and CDR2 are SGHTA and FQGNSA. V gave up 6 bases and J gave up 12 bases; unmatched junction bases: 6. CDR3 region: CASRRGGEGQFF. The DNA of the CDR3 is TGTGCCAGCAGGCGGGGGGGTGAAGGGCAGTTCTTC. Filled out from reference TRBV7-2 and TRBJ2-1, the complete variable domain reads GAGVSQSPSNKVTEKGKDVELRCDPISGHTALYWYRQSLGQGLEFLIYFQGNSAPDKSGLPSDRFSAERTGGSVSTLTIQRTQQEDSAVYLCASRRGGEGQFFGPGTRLTVL.

DNA of the CDR3: TGTGCCAGCAGTTTAAATAGCGGGGTTGCCGGGGAGCTGTTTTTT. It translates to CASSLNSGVAGELFF. The chain combines TRBV28 with TRBJ2-2, with 8 bases aligning to TRBD2. Germline V gene data show CDR1 as MDHEN and CDR2 as SYDVKM. The CDR3 runs to 15 residues. Trimming took 2 bases from V and 6 from J; bases not matched to a gene: 5.

The chain is built from TRBV7-9 and TRBJ2-5; a possible D gene is TRBD2 (5 bases). Trimming removed 1 base from V and 2 bases from J, with 8 bases in between. The CDR3 length is 14 residues. CDR1 SEHNR and CDR2 FQNEAQ come from the germline V gene (reference sequence). CDR3 nucleotides: TGTGCCAGCAGCTTAGTGGGAGTTCAAGAGACCCAGTACTTC. Translating it yields CASSLVGVQETQYF.

The chain employs TRBV5-1 and TRBJ2-5; D possibly corresponds to TRBD1 (6 bases). V dropped 0 bases and J dropped 5 bases, with 14 bases sitting between them. Germline lookup yields CDR1 SGHRS and CDR2 YFSETQ. The CDR3 length is 15 residues. CDR3 DNA: TGCGCCAGCAGCTTGGAACAGGGAAGATTTGAGACCCAGTACTTC. Translating gives CASSLEQGRFETQYF. Combining the CDR3 with reference TRBV5-1 and TRBJ2-5 gives the whole variable domain KAGVTQTPRYLIKTRGQQVTLSCSPISGHRSVSWYQQTPGQGLQFLFEYFSETQRNKGNFPGRFSGRQFSNSRSEMNVSTLELGDSALYLCASSLEQGRFETQYFGPGTRLLVL.